Listed here are 2 T cell receptor beta chains from one sample, sequenced in a study of blood T cells in healthy people across ages. A second PCR of 7 to 11 cycles used a sample-barcoded 5' primer and a J-beta primer mix. Via MiXCR, TCRdb re-called the 5' RACE reads, giving one row per CDR3 protein. In the table there are about 1,500,000 distinct CDR3 sequences, 28% of which are singletons. The sequenced material came from blood. The receptors here all came from a woman aged 30 to 39 in good health.

In this sample, this clonotype turned up many times. This rearrangement joins TRBV20-1 to TRBJ2-5, with 7 positions matching TRBD2. CDR3 size: 13 residues. V was pared by 2 bases and J by 3 bases, with 3 bases of the junction left unmatched. Germline lookup yields CDR1 DFQATT and CDR2 SNEGSKA (reference sequence). CDR3 sequence reads: CSARKSGEETQYF. The CDR3, as DNA: TGCAGTGCTAGAAAGAGCGGGGAAGAGACCCAGTACTTC.

This clonotype was seen ten or more times. The chain uses TRBV29-1 and TRBJ2-5, with no clear D. Trimming pared 4 bases from V and 2 bases from J, leaving 11 bases between. Germline assignment: CDR1 SQVTM and CDR2 ANQGSEA. The CDR3 consists of 13 residues. In nucleotides, the CDR3 is TGCAGCGTTGCCGGCAGCAGTCAAGAGACCCAGTACTTC. Its protein product is CSVAGSSQETQYF.